This paragraph reports one TCR beta chain. Its antigen is not identified. Both 60 Vbeta primers and 13 Jbeta primers went into the PCR. Here immunoSEQ multiplex PCR was the method, and the copy in TCRdb shows in-frame clones only, minus some. Of 200,000 to 250,000 clones in the sample, around 77% are singletons; the top ten hold 2.9%. The data were taken from a study of cytomegalovirus exposure and HLA in healthy donors. Findings and caveats of the study: With high specificity and sensitivity, the classifier reportedly diagnosed cytomegalovirus status. In vitro experiments confirmed that a few CMV-associated chains were specific for CMV antigens. Data from an earlier analysis indicated that most TCR beta V segments were productive either about 87% or about 30% of the time.

Input material: PBMCs. The TCR was taken from a woman aged 25 to 45 in good health and CMV-seronegative.

The CDR3 here is CASSQGPTSGFYTDTQYF. CDR3 nucleotides: TGTGCCAGCAGCCAAGGCCCGACTAGCGGGTTCTACACAGATACGCAGTATTTT. V usage is TRBV4-2 and J usage is TRBJ2-3, with TRBD2 matching 10 bases. After removal of 1 base from V and 2 bases from J, the junction contained 9 bases not matched to a gene. CDR1 is LGHNA, CDR2 YNFKEQ, per germline. There are 18 residues in the CDR3.